A single sample gave rise to the 12 T cell receptor beta chains below, sequenced in a study of T cell responses to AZD1222 COVID-19 vaccine. TCRdb's copy holds only in-frame clones and misses some; the assay was immunoSEQ multiplex PCR. This sample carries some 150,000 clones, about nine tenths of them seen once, and the ten largest clones take 1.8%. The starting material was peripheral blood, obtained on day 0 of AZD1222 vaccination. The origin of the receptors is an adult in good health.

In DNA form, the CDR3 reads TGTGCCAGTAGTATCGGGGGACTGCAGTTCTTC. Its protein is CASSIGGLQFF. The V and J genes are TRBV19 and TRBJ2-1; D might be TRBD2 (6 bases). The CDR3 covers 11 residues. CDR1 and CDR2 (germline): LNHDA, SQIVND (reference sequence). The germline V and J ends were trimmed by 3 bases and 12 bases, with 9 bases remaining between them.

The chain joins TRBV2 to TRBJ1-2; 8 nucleotides agree with TRBD1. The V gene end was trimmed by 6 bases and the J gene end by 0 bases; junction bases not matched to a gene: 3. CDR1 is SNHLY and CDR2 is FYNNEI in the germline V gene. There are 14 residues in the CDR3. For the CDR3, the DNA is TGTGCCAGCAGCTCGACAGGGGCTAACTATGGCTACACCTTC. Its protein product is CASSSTGANYGYTF.

V usage is TRBV6-5 and J usage is TRBJ2-7; TRBD1 aligns across 9 bases. In germline, CDR1 is MNHEY, CDR2 SVGAGI. CDR3 size: 15 residues. V was clipped by 5 bases and J by 4 bases; unmatched bases: 9. For the CDR3, the DNA is TGTGCCAGCAGTCCTACCGGGACAGGGAAGTACGAGCAGTACTTC. Amino acids: CASSPTGTGKYEQYF.

The V gene is TRBV25-1, the J gene TRBJ1-1, with a tentative D call TRBD1 (5 bases). Trimming cost V 1 base and J 1 base, with 7 bases left between them. Germline CDR1 is MGHDK and CDR2 is SYGVNS. The CDR3 sequence is 14 residues long. The CDR3 spells CASSEWRGNTEAFF. For the CDR3, the DNA is TGTGCCAGCAGTGAATGGAGGGGGAACACTGAAGCTTTCTTT.

This chain links TRBV5-5 with TRBJ2-7, with D possibly matching TRBD1 (5 bases). Germline V lookup: CDR1 SGHKS, CDR2 YYEKEE (reference sequence). The CDR3 spans 15 residues. V lost 2 bases to trimming and J lost 2 bases, with 14 bases between them. The CDR3 protein is CASSFDPRGPYEQYF. The CDR3 region has the DNA TGTGCCAGCAGCTTCGACCCTAGGGGTCCCTACGAGCAGTACTTC.

In this sample, this clone turned up once. V and J are TRBV20-1 and TRBJ1-3; D gene unclear. Germline-derived CDR1 and CDR2 are DFQATT and SNEGSKA (reference sequence). Deletions cut 3 bases from V and 4 bases from J, with 7 bases between. This CDR3 comprises 12 residues. Here the CDR3 DNA reads TGCAGTGCTAGTTCGCCCGGAAACACCATATATTTT. Amino acid sequence: CSASSPGNTIYF.

This clone was picked up a small number of times. The gene calls are TRBV9 and TRBJ2-1, with a possible D match to TRBD2 (5 bases). The CDR3 contains 13 residues. The germline gives CDR1 SGDLS, CDR2 YYNGEE. The V gene lost 5 bases and the J gene lost 2 bases, with 8 bases spanning the gap. In DNA form, the CDR3 reads TGTGCCAGCAGTAGCGAAACCTACAATGAGCAGTTCTTC. This translates into CASSSETYNEQFF.

The chain has TRBV14 and TRBJ1-5, with D possibly TRBD1 on 6 matching bases. Trimming cost V 9 bases and J 0 bases, with 24 bases left between them. Germline assignment: CDR1 SGHDN and CDR2 FVKESK. This CDR3 comprises 18 residues. CDR3 nucleotide sequence: TGTGCCAGGCCGGGACAAAAGGACGGGGATAATAGCAATCAGCCCCAGCATTTT. This translates into CARPGQKDGDNSNQPQHF.

In the case of this clone: Compared with germline, one end of the junction differs, possibly owing to a read error. The chain recombines TRBV28 with TRBJ2-1; 9 bases align to TRBD1. CDR3 length: 12 residues. Germline V gene data show CDR1 as MDHEN and CDR2 as SYDVKM. CDR3 coding DNA: TGTGCCAGCCACGGCAGTCGGGACAGGGAGCTCTTC. Protein: CASHGSRDRELF.

The V gene is TRBV6-5, the J gene TRBJ2-7; 11 bases fit TRBD1. CDR1 is MNHEY and CDR2 is SVGAGI in the germline V gene. CDR3 size: 15 residues. After removal of 6 bases from V and 2 bases from J, the junction contained 6 bases not matched to a gene. The CDR3 DNA follows: TGTGCCAGCAGCCTTACGGGACAGGGGGCCTACGAGCAGTACTTC. Its protein is CASSLTGQGAYEQYF.

This chain connects TRBV10-2 to TRBJ1-5; no definite D call. The V end was cut by 3 bases, the J end by 0 bases, with 15 bases between. Per the germline V gene, CDR1 is WSHSY and CDR2 is SAAADI. The CDR3 has 17 residues. This CDR3 is CASSDGQPVYSNQPQHF. In DNA form, the CDR3 reads TGCGCCAGCAGTGATGGGCAGCCCGTTTATAGCAATCAGCCCCAGCATTTT.

The CDR3 nucleotides read TGTGCCAGCAGCCACCAGGTTCCCCGCTCCTACAATGAGCAGTTCTTC. This sequence encodes CASSHQVPRSYNEQFF. The V and J genes are TRBV3-1 (or the pseudogene TRBV3-2) and TRBJ2-1; D uncertain. The CDR3 extends over 16 amino acids. The V end lost 3 bases, the J end lost 0 bases, and 12 bases lay between the germline ends. The V gene's germline CDR1 is LGHDT and CDR2 YNNKEL (reference sequence).